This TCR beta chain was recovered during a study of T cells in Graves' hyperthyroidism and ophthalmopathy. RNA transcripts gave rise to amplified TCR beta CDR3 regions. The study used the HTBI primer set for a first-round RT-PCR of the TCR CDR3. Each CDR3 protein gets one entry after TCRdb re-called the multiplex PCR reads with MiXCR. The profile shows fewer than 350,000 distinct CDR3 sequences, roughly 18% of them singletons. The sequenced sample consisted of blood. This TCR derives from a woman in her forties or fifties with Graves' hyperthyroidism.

The CDR3 coding sequence is TGTGCCAGCAGCTCCCAGGGGGAGGTGTATCCGTACCAAGAGACCCAGTACTTC. Protein sequence: CASSSQGEVYPYQETQYF. The chain carries TRBV7-9 and TRBJ2-5; perhaps TRBD1 as D (7 bases). CDR1 SEHNR and CDR2 FQNEAQ come from the germline V gene (reference sequence). CDR3 length: 18 residues. Trimming shortened V by 4 bases and J by 0 bases, and 21 bases separated the two germline ends.